This TCR beta chain was sequenced during a study of blood T cell repertoires in COVID-19. Overall study context: T cells, B-cell-depleted T cells, or PBMCs supplied cDNA or gDNA.

CDR3 length: 15 residues. Trimming took off 0 bases at V and 5 bases at J, with 13 bases between the two ends. Looked up from germline, CDR1 is MNHNS and CDR2 is SASEGT. Cohort allocation depended upon clinical history that participants reported. Donors in Cohort 3 who had recovered were those with two negative PCRs, healthcare professional clearance, or resolution of their symptoms. Sequenced by immunoSEQ multiplex PCR; TCRdb stores in-frame clones only, minus some. The table has more than 250,000 clones, approximately 90% seen once. Only one count was recorded for this clone. The clonotype was recovered from a woman between 18 and 30 years old who had recovered from COVID-19. Specimen: PBMCs or T cells enriched from blood (not recorded which). The rearrangement uses TRBV6-1 and TRBJ1-2; tentatively, D is TRBD1 (6 bases). The CDR3 DNA sequence: TGTGCCAGCAGTGAAGCGGCGGGGGGCGAGTATGGCTACACCTTC. This sequence encodes CASSEAAGGEYGYTF.